This TCR beta chain derives from a study of T-cell memory formation after mild COVID-19. This clonotype was detected many times. Its target is unknown. Constant-segment-primed 5'RACE gave TCR alpha and TCR beta cDNA libraries with sample barcodes and UMIs. TCRdb fed the 5' RACE reads into MiXCR, producing one record per CDR3 protein. Among around 340,000 distinct CDR3 sequences listed, approximately 16% were seen once. The CDR3 runs to 14 residues. CDR1 is SSHAT and CDR2 is FNYEAQ in the germline V gene (reference sequence). Trimming cost V 1 base and J 8 bases, with 12 bases left between them. Study results and caveats: Pre-infection memory carried some responding clones, suggesting that cross-reactive memory joined.

Sequencing was done on a sample of PBMCs or a T cell subset sorted from them (not recorded which). The clonotype was recovered from a man younger than 35 who had mild COVID-19 (a few samples of this study predate the infection). Cell type and time point are not known. The chain carries TRBV7-7 and TRBJ2-1, with D perhaps given as TRBD1 or TRBD2 (6 bases each). CDR3: CASSLVGGGDEQFF. DNA for the CDR3: TGTGCCAGCAGCTTAGTGGGGGGCGGCGATGAGCAGTTCTTC. The entire variable domain, with the rest obtained from reference TRBV7-7 and TRBJ2-1, is as follows: GAGVSQSPRYKVTKRGQDVTLRCDPISSHATLYWYQQALGQGPEFLTYFNYEAQPDKSGLPSDRFSAERPEGSISTLTIQRTEQRDSAMYRCASSLVGGGDEQFFGPGTRLTVL.